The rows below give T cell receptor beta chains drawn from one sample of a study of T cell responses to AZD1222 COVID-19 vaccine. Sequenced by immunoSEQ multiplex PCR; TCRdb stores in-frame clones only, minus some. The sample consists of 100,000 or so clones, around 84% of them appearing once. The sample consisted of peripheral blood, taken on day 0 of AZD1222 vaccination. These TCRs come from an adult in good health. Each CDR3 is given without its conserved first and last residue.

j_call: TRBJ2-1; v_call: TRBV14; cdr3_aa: ASSQELRLAGDWRFYNEQF
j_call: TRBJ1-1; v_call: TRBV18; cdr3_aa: ASSPPGWGNTEAF
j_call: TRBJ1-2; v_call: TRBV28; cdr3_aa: ASSLTRQTNYGYT
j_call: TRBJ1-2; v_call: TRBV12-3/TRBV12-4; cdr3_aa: ASRTEGGYT
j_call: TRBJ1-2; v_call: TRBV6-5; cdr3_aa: ASSRGILGDYGYT
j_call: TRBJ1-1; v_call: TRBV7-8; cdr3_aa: ASSSPNRGRLTEAF
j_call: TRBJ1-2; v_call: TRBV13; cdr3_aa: ASSLSELGGRFHGYT
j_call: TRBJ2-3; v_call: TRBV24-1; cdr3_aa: ATSDARDREIWRTDTQY
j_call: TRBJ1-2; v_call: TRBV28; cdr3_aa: ASLTQNYGYT
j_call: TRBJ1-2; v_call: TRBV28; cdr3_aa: ASSLFGGFNYGYT
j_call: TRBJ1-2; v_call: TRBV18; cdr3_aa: AGRGTDNYGYT
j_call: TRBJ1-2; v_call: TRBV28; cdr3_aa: ASSRGVLGYT
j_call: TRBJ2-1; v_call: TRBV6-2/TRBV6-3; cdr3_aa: ASSYPGLAGVFYNEQF
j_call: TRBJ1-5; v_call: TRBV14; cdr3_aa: ASTPGTPHSNQPQH
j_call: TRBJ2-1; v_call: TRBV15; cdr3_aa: ATSREFGGLGSYNEQF
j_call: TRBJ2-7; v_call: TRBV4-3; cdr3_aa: ASSQAWTGRTYEQY
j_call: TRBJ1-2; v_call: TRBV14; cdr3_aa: ASSQGRQGLYT
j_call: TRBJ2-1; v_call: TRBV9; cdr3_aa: ASSSGGGNWDNEQF
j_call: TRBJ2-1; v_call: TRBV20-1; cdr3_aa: SASEGLAGDYNEQF
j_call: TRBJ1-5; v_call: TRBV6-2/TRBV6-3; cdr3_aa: ASSYGGGGNQPQH
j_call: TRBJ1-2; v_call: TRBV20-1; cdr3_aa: SAPGWGGYT
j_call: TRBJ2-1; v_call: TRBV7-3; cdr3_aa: ASPRGGRQSSYNEQF
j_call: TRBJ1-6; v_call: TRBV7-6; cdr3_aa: ASSLDHPLMRPYNSPLH
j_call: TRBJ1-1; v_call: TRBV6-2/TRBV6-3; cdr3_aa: ASSYSSGRANTEAF
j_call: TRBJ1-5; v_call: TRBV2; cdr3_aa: ASRDRGIANQPQH
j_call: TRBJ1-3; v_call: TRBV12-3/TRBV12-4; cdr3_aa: ASSFLSGNTIY
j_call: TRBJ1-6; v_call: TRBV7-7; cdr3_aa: ASSRTDGSPLH
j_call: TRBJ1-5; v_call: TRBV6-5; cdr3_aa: ASRGENQPQH
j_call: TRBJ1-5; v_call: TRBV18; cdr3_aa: ASSPRQGNQPQH
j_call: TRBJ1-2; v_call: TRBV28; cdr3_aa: ASSFPAGTGDGYT
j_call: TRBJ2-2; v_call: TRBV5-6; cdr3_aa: ASSLRRGRITGELF
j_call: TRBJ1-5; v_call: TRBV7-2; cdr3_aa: ASSYRTGRNQPQH
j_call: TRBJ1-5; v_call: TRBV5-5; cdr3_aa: ASSLGQGVKPQH
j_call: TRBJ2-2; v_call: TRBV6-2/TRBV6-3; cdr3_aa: ASSDVGELF
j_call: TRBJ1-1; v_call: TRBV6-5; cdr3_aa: ASSYSRQTERAF
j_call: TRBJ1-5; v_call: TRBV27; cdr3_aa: ASSLRGADRFQPQH
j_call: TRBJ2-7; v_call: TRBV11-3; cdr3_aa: ASSLTFGTYEQY
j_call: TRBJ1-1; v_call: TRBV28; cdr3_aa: ASSLSRGGNTEAF
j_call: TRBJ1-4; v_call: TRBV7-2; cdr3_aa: ASSLSLRRQPATNEKLF
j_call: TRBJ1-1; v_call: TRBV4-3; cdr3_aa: ASSQGPMNTEAF
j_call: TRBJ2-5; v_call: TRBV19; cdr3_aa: ASSNVGTGGATQY
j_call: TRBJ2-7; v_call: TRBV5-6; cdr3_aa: ASSLINEQY
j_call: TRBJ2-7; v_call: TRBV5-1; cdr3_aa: ASSLFGRKGFSYEQY
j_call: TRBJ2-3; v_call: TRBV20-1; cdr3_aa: SAGHGDTQY
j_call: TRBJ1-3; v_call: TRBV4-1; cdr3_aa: ASSPRPQGNPGNTIY